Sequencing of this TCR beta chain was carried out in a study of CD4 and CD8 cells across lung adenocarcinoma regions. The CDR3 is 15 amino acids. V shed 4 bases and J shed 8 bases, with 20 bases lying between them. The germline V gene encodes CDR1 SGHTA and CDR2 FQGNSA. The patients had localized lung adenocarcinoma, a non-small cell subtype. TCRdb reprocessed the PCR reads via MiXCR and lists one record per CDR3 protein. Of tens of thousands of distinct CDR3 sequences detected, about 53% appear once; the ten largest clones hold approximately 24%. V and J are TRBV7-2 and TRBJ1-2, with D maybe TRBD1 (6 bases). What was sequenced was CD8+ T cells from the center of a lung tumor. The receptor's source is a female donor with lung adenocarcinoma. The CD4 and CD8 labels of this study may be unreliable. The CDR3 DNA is TGTGCCAGCAGCTCGACTGTGGGGCAGGGGAACGGCTACACCTTC. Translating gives CASSSTVGQGNGYTF.